This paragraph covers one T cell receptor (beta chain) sequence. The antigen remains undetermined. The second PCR ran roughly 6 to 11 cycles with a sample-barcoded 5' primer and J-beta primers. A template-switch adaptor that had 12 random nucleotides put a tag on each cDNA molecule. Via MiXCR, TCRdb re-called the 5' RACE reads, giving one row per CDR3 protein. The sample holds more than 650,000 distinct CDR3 sequences, less than 70% seen once. This CDR3 is 14 amino acids long. V was pared by 3 bases and J by 3 bases, with 12 bases between. Germline V gives CDR1 SGHAT, CDR2 FQNNGV. This sample was included in a study of blood T cells in healthy people across ages. Study-level findings and limits: Since the PBMCs were unsorted, naive and antigen-experienced cells could not be conclusively compared. Naive T cell percentage showed a strong correlation with the diversity of TCR beta. It was the long-lived donors that had more naive CD4+ cells and higher diversity than aged donors.

The chain combines TRBV11-2 with TRBJ2-7; D is possibly TRBD1 (6 bases). This TCR was recovered from an elderly man in good health. Sequencing used blood. The CDR3 loop reads CASSLSPGVYEQYF. In DNA, the CDR3 is TGTGCCAGCAGCTTGTCGCCAGGGGTCTACGAGCAGTACTTC.